The 27 T cell receptor beta chains listed next were all sequenced from one sample in a study of beta chain features in type 1 diabetes. The study reverse transcribed the entire isolated RNA, so it sequenced expressed TCRB transcripts. TCRdb's table, derived via immunoSEQ multiplex PCR, lists solely in-frame clones and lacks some. The sample yields 250,000 to 350,000 clones, roughly 15% seen once. Material: central memory CD4+ T cells from blood. These receptors all come from a young man in good health.

This clone has a handful of counts. The genes are TRBV7-8 and TRBJ2-5; TRBD2 agrees at 7 bases. J was trimmed by 5 bases and V by 5 bases; bases with no gene match: 8. This CDR3 spans 14 amino acids. Germline V gene lookup returns CDR1 SGHVS and CDR2 FQNEAQ. CDR3 sequence: CASSPGTIGETQYF. CDR3 DNA: TGTGCCAGCAGCCCCGGGACTATCGGGGAGACCCAGTACTTC.

The chain carries TRBV10-3 and TRBJ2-1; 11 positions agree with TRBD1. The V gene end was trimmed by 2 bases and the J gene end by 4 bases; junction bases not matched to a gene: 7. The germline gives CDR1 ENHRY, CDR2 SYGVKD. This CDR3 has 17 amino acids. The CDR3 spells CAISEGQGAFIYNEQFF. CDR3 bases: TGTGCCATCAGTGAGGGACAGGGGGCTTTTATTTACAATGAGCAGTTCTTC.

With regard to this clone: One end of the junction varies from germline; a read error may be responsible. V usage is TRBV5-4 and J usage is TRBJ1-2, with 8 nucleotides matching TRBD1. This CDR3 region has 13 residues. Germline V gene data show CDR1 as SGHNT and CDR2 as YYREEE (reference sequence). Here the CDR3 DNA reads TGTGCCAGCAGCTTATCCCAATTTCAGGGGGCGGTCTTC. Translation: CASSLSQFQGAVF.

This clone has a handful of counts. The chain links TRBV28 to TRBJ1-2; TRBD1 matches at 8 bases. V shed 2 bases and J 3 bases; nucleotides not matched to a gene: 2. This CDR3 is built from 14 residues. Per germline, CDR1 MDHEN and CDR2 SYDVKM. The CDR3 DNA reads TGTGCCAGCAGTTTACCGACAGGGGACTATGGCTACACCTTC. This codes for CASSLPTGDYGYTF.

This rearrangement joins TRBV19 to TRBJ1-1; D possibly corresponds to TRBD1 (5 bases). Trimming removed 10 bases at V and 1 base at J, with 16 bases between. Germline-derived CDR1 and CDR2 are LNHDA and SQIVND (reference sequence). The CDR3 runs to 14 residues. The CDR3: CATQRDGWNTEAFF. The CDR3 nucleotides are TGTGCCACCCAGCGGGACGGCTGGAACACTGAAGCTTTCTTT.

This chain links TRBV18 with TRBJ1-3; tentatively, D is TRBD1 (5 bases). Trimming removed 3 bases from V and 4 bases from J, with 16 bases in between. CDR3 length: 16 residues. From germline, CDR1 is KGHSH and CDR2 LQKENI. The CDR3 nucleotides are TGTGCCAGCTCACCCGCCTCCCCAGGGAGGGGAAACACCATATATTTT. This sequence encodes CASSPASPGRGNTIYF. The complete variable domain, with remaining parts taken from reference TRBV18 and TRBJ1-3, reads NAGVMQNPRHLVRRRGQEARLRCSPMKGHSHVYWYRQLPEEGLKFMVYLQKENIIDESGMPKERFSAEFPKEGPSILRIQQVVRGDSAAYFCASSPASPGRGNTIYFGEGSWLTVV.

Ten or more counts support this clone. This chain links TRBV7-2 with TRBJ1-6; D gene unclear. CDR1 is SGHTA and CDR2 is FQGNSA in the germline V gene. The V and J ends lost 0 bases and 12 bases respectively, with 9 bases between them. The CDR3 runs to 13 residues. The CDR3 here is CASSLAYTQPLHF. The CDR3 DNA sequence: TGTGCCAGCAGCTTAGCGTACACTCAACCCCTCCACTTT.

In its sample, this clone was seen a few times. J is TRBJ1-6 and V is TRBV6-1; possible D gene TRBD1, 5 bases. V dropped 1 base and J dropped 7 bases, with 11 bases sitting between them. Germline V gene data show CDR1 as MNHNS and CDR2 as SASEGT. The CDR3 is made up of 15 amino acids. CDR3 sequence (DNA): TGTGCCAGCAGTGAAGTGGGGGTCGGGAATTCACCCCTCCACTTT. As protein: CASSEVGVGNSPLHF.

The chain carries TRBV6-5 and TRBJ2-1; no reliable D call. Looked up from germline, CDR1 is MNHEY and CDR2 is SVGAGI. V was trimmed by 4 bases and J by 9 bases, leaving 7 bases between them. This CDR3 is 11 amino acids long. CDR3: CASSSDREQFF. Here the CDR3 DNA reads TGTGCCAGCAGTTCAGACCGTGAGCAGTTCTTC.

The chain joins TRBV5-1 to TRBJ2-1, with D uncertain. CDR1 is SGHRS, CDR2 YFSETQ, per germline. The CDR3 runs to 15 residues. Between the trimmed V and J ends, which lost 5 bases and 10 bases, there was a span of 22 bases. CDR3 in DNA: TGCGCCAGCAGAGCGACCCCGCACTCCTTAGAGGAGCAGTTCTTC. It is translated as CASRATPHSLEEQFF. Variable domain in full (rest from reference TRBV5-1 and TRBJ2-1): KAGVTQTPRYLIKTRGQQVTLSCSPISGHRSVSWYQQTPGQGLQFLFEYFSETQRNKGNFPGRFSGRQFSNSRSEMNVSTLELGDSALYLCASRATPHSLEEQFFGPGTRLTVL.

This clone appeared a few times. The genes are TRBV28 and TRBJ2-1; possibly TRBD1 for D (6 bases). V was shortened by 6 bases and J by 0 bases, with 12 bases between the two germline ends. CDR1 is MDHEN and CDR2 is SYDVKM in the germline V gene. The CDR3 has 15 amino acids. CDR3 nucleotides: TGTGCCAGCAGCCCGGGACAAATCTCCTACAATGAGCAGTTCTTC. Its protein is CASSPGQISYNEQFF.

DNA for the CDR3: TGTGCCAGCAGTTTGGGGCAGGGCACAGATACGCAGTATTTT. Translated, it gives CASSLGQGTDTQYF. The chain recombines TRBV28 with TRBJ2-3, with D maybe TRBD1 (5 bases). Trimming cost V 3 bases and J 1 base, with 8 bases left between them. The CDR3 covers 14 residues. From germline, CDR1 is MDHEN and CDR2 SYDVKM.

The rearrangement uses TRBV7-6 and TRBJ2-1, with 7 nucleotides matching TRBD2. Germline CDR1 is SGHVS and CDR2 is FNYEAQ. V lost 5 bases, J lost 2 bases, and 9 bases stayed unmatched. The CDR3 covers 16 residues. The CDR3 region is CASSLLSGTTYNEQFF. CDR3 DNA: TGTGCCAGCAGCCTACTAAGCGGGACTACCTACAATGAGCAGTTCTTC.

This clone was seen more than once but under ten times. The CDR3 nucleotides are TGTGCCAGTAGTATAGATCCGACTGAACAAGCTTTCTTT. Translation: CASSIDPTEQAFF. The J gene is TRBJ1-1, the V gene TRBV19, with no clear D. The length of the CDR3 is 13 residues. Germline V gene sequence: CDR1 LNHDA, CDR2 SQIVND (reference sequence). V dropped 0 bases and J dropped 9 bases, with 11 bases sitting between them.

This clone has only a few counts. The chain uses TRBV5-4 and TRBJ1-5; D gene uncertain. The CDR3 loop spans 14 amino acids. Germline V lookup: CDR1 SGHNT, CDR2 YYREEE (reference sequence). V was pared by 0 bases and J by 0 bases, with 4 bases between. Written as DNA, the CDR3 is TGTGCCAGCAGCTTGGACGGTAGCAATCAGCCCCAGCATTTT. This gives the protein CASSLDGSNQPQHF.

The gene calls are TRBV5-4 and TRBJ1-2, with D unclear. Per the germline V gene, CDR1 is SGHNT and CDR2 is YYREEE (reference sequence). Trimming took 4 bases from V and 0 from J, leaving 4 bases between them. The CDR3 length is 12 residues. DNA for the CDR3: TGTGCCAGCAGCGGCCCTAACTATGGCTACACCTTC. Translating it yields CASSGPNYGYTF.

The chain employs TRBV6-1 and TRBJ1-2, with TRBD1 matching 7 bases. The J segment lost 6 bases and the V segment lost 4 bases, leaving 8 bases of the junction unmatched. This CDR3 is 14 amino acids long. Germline V gene lookup returns CDR1 MNHNS and CDR2 SASEGT. CDR3 bases: TGTGCCAGCAGTGCCACTACAGGGGCTGATGGCTACACCTTC. It translates to CASSATTGADGYTF.

This clone was seen only once. This sequence joins TRBV7-9 and TRBJ2-5; D perhaps matches TRBD2 (7 bases). Looked up from germline, CDR1 is SEHNR and CDR2 is FQNEAQ (reference sequence). V lost 5 bases and J lost 5, with 18 bases in between. CDR3 length equals 15 residues. This chain's CDR3 is CASSPWVGGHETQYF. In DNA, the CDR3 is TGTGCCAGCAGCCCCTGGGTGGGGGGGCATGAGACCCAGTACTTC.

The V gene is TRBV2, the J gene TRBJ2-4; no definite D call. The CDR3 spans 16 residues. Germline V gives CDR1 SNHLY, CDR2 FYNNEI. The V and J ends lost 3 bases and 2 bases respectively, with 14 bases between them. The CDR3 nucleotides are TGTGCCAGCAGTGACGTAAGGGTCATGTCCAAAAACATTCAGTACTTC. This encodes CASSDVRVMSKNIQYF. Variable domain in full (rest from reference TRBV2 and TRBJ2-4): EPEVTQTPSHQVTQMGQEVILRCVPISNHLYFYWYRQILGQKVEFLVSFYNNEISEKSEIFDDQFSVERPDGSNFTLKIRSTKLEDSAMYFCASSDVRVMSKNIQYFGAGTRLSVL.

This clone was seen a few times. The chain links TRBV27 to TRBJ1-1; D is perhaps TRBD1 (6 bases). This CDR3 region has 13 residues. Deletions cut 5 bases from V and 8 bases from J, with 15 bases between. Germline CDR1 MNHEY, CDR2 SMNVEV (reference sequence). The CDR3 nucleotides are TGTGCCAGCAGTAATAGGAGGGGGACGGAAGCTTTCTTT. Encoded protein: CASSNRRGTEAFF.

This clone was recorded at least ten times. The chain couples TRBV19 to TRBJ1-1, with a weak D call TRBD1 (5 bases). Trimming removed 7 bases at V and 0 bases at J, with 24 bases between. Germline values: CDR1 LNHDA, CDR2 SQIVND (reference sequence). This CDR3 comprises 18 residues. The CDR3 is CASTGGFGGGAMNTEAFF. DNA for the CDR3: TGTGCCAGTACCGGTGGGTTCGGGGGAGGGGCAATGAACACTGAAGCTTTCTTT.

This clone was picked up a small number of times. The CDR3 sequence is CAWSDRLVGYTF. CDR3 sequence (DNA): TGTGCCTGGAGTGACCGTTTGGTGGGCTACACCTTC. V usage is TRBV30 and J usage is TRBJ1-2, with unresolved D. This CDR3 is 12 amino acids long. The germline gives CDR1 GTSNPN, CDR2 SVGIG (reference sequence). V lost 1 base and J lost 8, with 11 bases in between.

V is TRBV4-3 and J is TRBJ1-6; maybe TRBD1 (5 bases). Germline lookup yields CDR1 LGHNA and CDR2 YSLEER. The CDR3 length is 12 residues. Trimming left V 3 bases short and J 9 bases short, with 6 bases between. CDR3 sequence (DNA): TGCGCCAGCAGCCAGGGACTTTCACCCCTCCACTTT. Translating gives CASSQGLSPLHF.

This clone is labeled as medium-sized. V and J are TRBV7-9 and TRBJ2-7, with D maybe TRBD2 (6 bases). Trimming left V 5 bases short and J 7 bases short, with 21 bases between. The CDR3 is 15 amino acids. Germline values: CDR1 SEHNR, CDR2 FQNEAQ (reference sequence). This CDR3 reads CASSASGVAGQEQYV. The CDR3 coding sequence is TGTGCCAGCAGCGCCTCGGGAGTAGCCGGGCAAGAGCAGTACGTC.

The V call is TRBV12-5, the J call TRBJ1-5; the D gene is possibly TRBD1 (5 bases). The ends were cut back, 6 bases at V and 6 bases at J, with 18 bases in the middle. This CDR3 has 15 amino acids. CDR1 is LGHNT, CDR2 FRNRAP, per germline. This chain's CDR3 is CASGPIGQGTQPQHF. CDR3 nucleotide sequence: TGTGCTAGTGGCCCAATAGGGCAGGGAACTCAGCCCCAGCATTTT.

This clone was observed a handful of times. The chain employs TRBV4-2 and TRBJ1-2, with D tentatively TRBD1 (5 bases). In germline, CDR1 is LGHNA, CDR2 YNFKEQ. The CDR3 has 14 residues. The ends were cut back, 4 bases at V and 4 bases at J, with 13 bases in the middle. CDR3 DNA sequence: TGTGCCAGCAGCCCGGTGACAGCCTTCTATGGCTACACCTTC. It codes for CASSPVTAFYGYTF.

This clone has more than one count but fewer than ten. The chain recombines TRBV5-1 with TRBJ2-1; TRBD1 agrees at 11 bases. Losses at the gene ends were 5 bases for V and 6 bases for J; bases not matched to a gene: 7. From germline, CDR1 is SGHRS and CDR2 YFSETQ. This CDR3 contains 15 residues. CDR3 protein: CASRSGQGGGNEQFF. As DNA, the CDR3 is TGCGCCAGCAGGTCGGGACAGGGGGGCGGCAATGAGCAGTTCTTC.